Below are 12 T cell receptor beta chains sequenced from a single sample in a study of beta chain features in type 1 diabetes. Expressed TCRB transcripts got sequenced, as all isolated RNA was reverse transcribed. This table comes from immunoSEQ multiplex PCR, and its TCRdb copy is limited to in-frame clones, with some not included. There are about 140,000 clones in the sample; about 7% occur only once, and approximately 1.5% lies in the top ten. Material: central memory CD4+ T cells from blood. The receptors shown here come from a woman aged 25 to 45 in good health.

A few counts support this clone. J is TRBJ2-1 and V is TRBV7-3; a possible D gene is TRBD1 (6 bases). V lost 5 bases to trimming and J lost 1 base, with 12 bases between them. Germline V gene data show CDR1 as SGHTA and CDR2 as FQGTGA. This CDR3 comprises 15 residues. CDR3 nucleotides: TGTGCCAGCAGCCAATCTACAGGGTCCTACAATGAGCAGTTCTTC. Amino acids: CASSQSTGSYNEQFF.

This clone was observed many times. The chain employs TRBV15 and TRBJ2-1; no clear D. CDR1 is LNHNV and CDR2 is YYDKDF in the germline V gene (reference sequence). The CDR3 consists of 14 residues. V lost 1 base, J lost 4 bases, and 8 bases lay in between. In DNA, the CDR3 is TGTGCCACCAGCAGAGTGGTCCGGTACAATGAGCAGTTCTTC. It is translated as CATSRVVRYNEQFF.

This clone was seen repeatedly, ten times or more. The V call is TRBV29-1, the J call TRBJ2-5, with D possibly TRBD1 on 5 matching bases. The CDR3 length is 12 residues. V was trimmed by 3 bases and J by 6 bases, leaving 11 bases between them. Germline V gene data show CDR1 as SQVTM and CDR2 as ANQGSEA. The CDR3 is CSVEKGSKTQYF. DNA of the CDR3: TGCAGCGTTGAGAAGGGGTCGAAGACCCAGTACTTC. Full variable domain (missing parts from reference TRBV29-1 and TRBJ2-5): SAVISQKPSRDICQRGTSLTIQCQVDSQVTMMFWYRQQPGQSLTLIATANQGSEATYESGFVIDKFPISRPNLTFSTLTVSNMSPEDSSIYLCSVEKGSKTQYFGPGTRLLVL.

The rearrangement joins TRBV30 to TRBJ2-7; 9 nucleotides agree with TRBD2. After removal of 2 bases from V and 5 bases from J, the junction contained 22 bases not matched to a gene. The V gene's germline CDR1 is GTSNPN and CDR2 SVGIG (reference sequence). CDR3 length: 19 amino acids. The CDR3 loop is CAWSYIIGRGRGLAHEQYF. The CDR3 region has the DNA TGTGCCTGGAGTTATATTATCGGCAGGGGTCGGGGACTAGCCCACGAGCAGTACTTC.

The genes are TRBV19 and TRBJ2-3, with TRBD2 matching over 7 bases. Trimming took 4 bases from V and 2 from J; bases not matched to a gene: 3. Looked up from germline, CDR1 is LNHDA and CDR2 is SQIVND (reference sequence). The CDR3 runs 14 residues. CDR3 DNA sequence: TGTGCCAGTAGTAACGGGAGGTTCACAGATACGCAGTATTTT. Protein product: CASSNGRFTDTQYF.

Concerning this clone itself: Germline is not matched at one junction end, which may reflect a read error. The chain has TRBV29-1 and TRBJ1-2, with 9 nucleotides matching TRBD1. The CDR3 sequence is 15 residues long. Looked up from germline, CDR1 is SQVTM and CDR2 is ANQGSEA. This chain's CDR3 is CSVGGQGVNSPVYDF. DNA for the CDR3: TGCAGCGTTGGGGGACAGGGCGTCAATTCACCGGTTTATGACTTC.

This clone occurred many times. This chain links TRBV28 with TRBJ2-2, with D perhaps matching TRBD1 (6 bases). Trimming took 8 bases from V and 2 from J, leaving 15 bases between them. The CDR3 spans 15 residues. CDR1 is MDHEN, CDR2 SYDVKM, per germline. The CDR3 DNA is TGTGCCAGCGGGCCATACAGGGTTAACACCGGGGAGCTGTTTTTT. It translates to CASGPYRVNTGELFF. Using reference TRBV28 and TRBJ2-2 for the parts outside the CDR3, the full variable domain is DVKVTQSSRYLVKRTGEKVFLECVQDMDHENMFWYRQDPGLGLRLIYFSYDVKMKEKGDIPEGYSVSREKKERFSLILESASTNQTSMYLCASGPYRVNTGELFFGEGSRLTVL.

This clone has only a few counts. The genes are TRBV7-9 and TRBJ1-6; weak D call: TRBD1 (5 bases). Looked up from germline, CDR1 is SEHNR and CDR2 is FQNEAQ (reference sequence). Trimming cost V 11 bases and J 8 bases, with 16 bases left between them. The CDR3 covers 13 residues. DNA for the CDR3: TGTGCCTCTACCGAACAGGACCATTCACCCCTCCACTTT. Its protein product is CASTEQDHSPLHF. Together with reference TRBV7-9 and TRBJ1-6, the CDR3 gives the full variable domain: DTGVSQNPRHKITKRGQNVTFRCDPISEHNRLYWYRQTLGQGPEFLTYFQNEAQLEKSRLLSDRFSAERPKGSFSTLEIQRTEQGDSAMYLCASTEQDHSPLHFGNGTRLTVT.

This chain links TRBV4-2 with TRBJ2-7, with D unresolved. The CDR3 loop spans 14 amino acids. Germline V gives CDR1 LGHNA, CDR2 YNFKEQ. Trimming left V 0 bases short and J 4 bases short, with 10 bases between. In DNA, the CDR3 is TGTGCCAGCAGCCAAGATGTAACAGAGTACGAGCAGTACTTC. Translating it yields CASSQDVTEYEQYF.

This clone was seen ten or more times. The J gene is TRBJ1-1, the V gene TRBV9; D remains unclear. This CDR3 is 15 amino acids long. Germline lookup yields CDR1 SGDLS and CDR2 YYNGEE. V dropped 1 base and J dropped 2 bases, with 12 bases sitting between them. The CDR3 nucleotides read TGTGCCAGCAGCGTACGGAGGGTGGGTAACACTGAAGCTTTCTTT. This encodes CASSVRRVGNTEAFF.

The sample holds a few counts of this clone. The chain is built from TRBV6-1 and TRBJ1-4; D possibly corresponds to TRBD1 (5 bases). The CDR3 length is 14 residues. The V end was cut by 7 bases, the J end by 7 bases, with 16 bases between. Germline CDR1 MNHNS, CDR2 SASEGT. The DNA for the CDR3 is TGTGCCAGCACCAGGTGGGGGGAGGCTGAAAAACTGTTTTTT. It codes for CASTRWGEAEKLFF.

The chain has TRBV4-2 and TRBJ1-2, with a possible D match to TRBD1 (5 bases). From germline, CDR1 is LGHNA and CDR2 YNFKEQ. The CDR3 is 16 residues long. V was pared by 0 bases and J by 4 bases, with 15 bases between. This chain's CDR3 is CASSQDSQGRTYGYTF. As DNA, the CDR3 is TGTGCCAGCAGCCAAGATTCGCAGGGTAGAACCTATGGCTACACCTTC.